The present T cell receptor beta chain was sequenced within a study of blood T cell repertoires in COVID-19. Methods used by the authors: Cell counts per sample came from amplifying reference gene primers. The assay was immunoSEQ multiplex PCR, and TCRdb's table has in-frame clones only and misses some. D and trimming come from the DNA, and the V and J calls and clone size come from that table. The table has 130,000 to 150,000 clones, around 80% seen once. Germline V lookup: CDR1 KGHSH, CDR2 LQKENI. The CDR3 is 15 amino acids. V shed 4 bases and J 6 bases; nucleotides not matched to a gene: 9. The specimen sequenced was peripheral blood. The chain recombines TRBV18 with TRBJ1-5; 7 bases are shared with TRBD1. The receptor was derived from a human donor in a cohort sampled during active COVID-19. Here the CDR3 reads CASSRAQGEGQPQHF. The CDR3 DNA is TGTGCCAGCTCACGGGCTCAGGGGGAAGGTCAGCCCCAGCATTTT.